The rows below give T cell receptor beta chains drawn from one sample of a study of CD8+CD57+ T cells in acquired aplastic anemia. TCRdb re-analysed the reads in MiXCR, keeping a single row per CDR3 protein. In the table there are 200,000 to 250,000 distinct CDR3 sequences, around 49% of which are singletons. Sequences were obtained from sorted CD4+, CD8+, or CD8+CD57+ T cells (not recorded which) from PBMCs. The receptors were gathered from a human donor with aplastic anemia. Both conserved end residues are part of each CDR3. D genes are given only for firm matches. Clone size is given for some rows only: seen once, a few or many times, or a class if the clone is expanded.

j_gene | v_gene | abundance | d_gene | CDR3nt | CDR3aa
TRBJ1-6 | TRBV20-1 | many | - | TGCAGTGACCCCACACAGGCAAGCTCTAATTCACCCCTCCACTTT | CSDPTQASSNSPLHF
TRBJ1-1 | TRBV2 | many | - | TGTGCCAGCAGTTATGACAGGCAGAACACTGAAGCTTTCTTT | CASSYDRQNTEAFF
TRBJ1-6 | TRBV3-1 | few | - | TGTGCCAGCAGTCGTTCGAGGAGCTCCTATAATTCACCCCTCCACTTT | CASSRSRSSYNSPLHF
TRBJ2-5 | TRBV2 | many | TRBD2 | TGTGCCAGCAGTGAAGCAGAGCAGCGGGGGGGCGAGACCCAGTACTTC | CASSEAEQRGGETQYF
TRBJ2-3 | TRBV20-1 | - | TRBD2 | TGCAGTGCTAGATTGCCGACTAGCGGGAGGTACAATGAGCAGTATTTT | CSARLPTSGRYNEQYF
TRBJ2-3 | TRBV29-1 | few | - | TGCAGCGGCCGGGACACAGATACGCAGTATTTT | CSGRDTDTQYF
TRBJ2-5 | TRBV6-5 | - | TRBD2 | TGTGCCAGCGGAGGACTAGCAAGGGAGACCCAGTACTTC | CASGGLARETQYF
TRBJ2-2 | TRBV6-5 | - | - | TGTGCCAGCAGTTACTCTTTTTCGGATTTCGGCACCGGGGAGCTGTTTTTT | CASSYSFSDFGTGELFF
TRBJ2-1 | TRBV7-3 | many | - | TGTGCCAGCAGCTCTTTATCGGGGGATGAGCAGTTCTTC | CASSSLSGDEQFF
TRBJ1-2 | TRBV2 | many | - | TGTGCCAGCAGCGGCGACAGTTATGGCTACACCTTC | CASSGDSYGYTF
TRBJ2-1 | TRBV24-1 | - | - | TGTGCCACCAGTGATAGGGCAGGGGATCTCCCCTACAATGAGCAGTTCTTC | CATSDRAGDLPYNEQFF
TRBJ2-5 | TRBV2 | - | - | TGTGCCAGCAGTTTTTTCAGGGTCGATCAGCCCCAGTACTTC | CASSFFRVDQPQYF
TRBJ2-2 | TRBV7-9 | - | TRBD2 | TGTGCCAGCAGCCCCACTCCTAGCGGGAGCGGGGAGCTGTTTTTT | CASSPTPSGSGELFF
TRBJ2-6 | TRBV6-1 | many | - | TGTGCCAGCAGTGTAAGACAGACTTCGGGGGCCAACGTCCTGACTTTC | CASSVRQTSGANVLTF
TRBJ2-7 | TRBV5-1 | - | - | TGCGCCAGCAGCTTGGGGTCGGGGAAAGGCGAGCAGTACTTC | CASSLGSGKGEQYF
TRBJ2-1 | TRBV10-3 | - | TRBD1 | TGTGCCATCAGATCCCAGACAGGGGCTCACCCTAACAATGAGCAGTTCTTC | CAIRSQTGAHPNNEQFF
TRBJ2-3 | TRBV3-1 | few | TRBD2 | TGTGCCAGCAGCCAAGCCCCAGCGGGGGGTACAGATACGCAGTATTTT | CASSQAPAGGTDTQYF
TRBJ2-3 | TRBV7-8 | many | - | TGTGCCAGCAGCTTAAGGAGGCTAGTGGGCACAGATACGCAGTATTTT | CASSLRRLVGTDTQYF
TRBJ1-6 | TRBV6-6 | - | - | TGTGCCAGCAGTAAGGACCTTTATAATTCACCCCTCCACTTT | CASSKDLYNSPLHF
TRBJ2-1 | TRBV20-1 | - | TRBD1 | TGCAGTGCTACCAGGGGGACAGGGGGTTACAATGAGCAGTTCTTC | CSATRGTGGYNEQFF
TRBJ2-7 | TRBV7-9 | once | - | TGTGCCAGCAGGGAATGGCAGGGAATGTACGAGCAGTACTTC | CASREWQGMYEQYF
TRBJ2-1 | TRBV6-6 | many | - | TGTGCCAGCAGAACCCCAGGATACAATGAGCAGTTCTTC | CASRTPGYNEQFF
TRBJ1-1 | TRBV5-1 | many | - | TGCGCCAGCCGCACCTCAGGGTTGAACACTGAAGCTTTCTTT | CASRTSGLNTEAFF
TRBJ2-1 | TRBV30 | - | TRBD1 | TGTGCCTGGGGACAGGGATTCTCCTACAATGAGCAGTTCTTC | CAWGQGFSYNEQFF
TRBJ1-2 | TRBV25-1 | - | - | TGTGCCAGCAGCCAAGGGAACTATAATGGCTACACCTTC | CASSQGNYNGYTF
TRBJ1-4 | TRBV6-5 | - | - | TGTGCCAGCAGTATCTCCGGACCCCGCGGAGCAAGAGAAAAACTGTTTTTT | CASSISGPRGAREKLFF
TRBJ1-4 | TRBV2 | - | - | TGTGCCAGCACTGGACAGAGAGAAAAACTGTTTTTT | CASTGQREKLFF
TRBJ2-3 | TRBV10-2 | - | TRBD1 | TGCGCCAGCAGTGAGTCGACAGGGGCGAGCACAGATACGCAGTATTTT | CASSESTGASTDTQYF
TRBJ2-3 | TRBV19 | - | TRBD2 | TGTGCCAGTAGTACCACTAGCGGGGGAAGCCTCAATGAGCAGTATTTT | CASSTTSGGSLNEQYF
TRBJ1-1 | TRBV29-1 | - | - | TGCAGCGTTGTTAGTCAGCCGAACACTGAAGCTTTCTTT | CSVVSQPNTEAFF
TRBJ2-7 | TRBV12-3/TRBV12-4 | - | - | TGTGCCAGCAGTCCAGGACTACCGGGTCACTACGAGCAGTACTTC | CASSPGLPGHYEQYF
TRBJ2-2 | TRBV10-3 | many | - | TGTGCCATCAGTGAGTCGATAGGGGAGAACACCGGGGAGCTGTTTTTT | CAISESIGENTGELFF
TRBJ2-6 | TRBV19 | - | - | TGTGCCAGTGGGTCTGGGGACGGGGGAGCCAACGTCCTGACTTTC | CASGSGDGGANVLTF
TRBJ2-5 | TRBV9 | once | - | TGTGCCAGCAGTCGAGGGCAGAACCAAGAGACCCAGTACTTC | CASSRGQNQETQYF
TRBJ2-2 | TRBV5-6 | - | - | TGTGCCAGCAGCCTGGAACTTAGCTGGGCCGGGAAGCTGTTTTTT | CASSLELSWAGKLFF
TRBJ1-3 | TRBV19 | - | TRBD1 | TGTGCCGGTAGTATCGGGACAGGTGGAAACACCATACATTTT | CAGSIGTGGNTIHF
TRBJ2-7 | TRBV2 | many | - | TGTGCCAGCAGTACAGTCTCCTACGAGCAGTACTTC | CASSTVSYEQYF
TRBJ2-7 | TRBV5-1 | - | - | TGCGCCAGCAGGGGTCCCGGGAGTGGAGACGAGCAGTACTTC | CASRGPGSGDEQYF
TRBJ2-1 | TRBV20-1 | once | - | TGCAGCACCCCTTCCTCCCGAAACAATGAGCAGTTCTTC | CSTPSSRNNEQFF
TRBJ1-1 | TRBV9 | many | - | TGTGCCAGCAGCTTTGGAGGGGACACTGAAGCTTTCTTT | CASSFGGDTEAFF
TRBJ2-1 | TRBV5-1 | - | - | TGCGCCAGCAGCTTGTTCGCGGGGGCAAATGAGCAGTTCTTC | CASSLFAGANEQFF
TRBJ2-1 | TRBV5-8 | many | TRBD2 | TGTGCCAGCAGCTATATGGCTAGCGGGGGAAATGAGCAGTTCTTC | CASSYMASGGNEQFF
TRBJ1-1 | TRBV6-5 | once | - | TGTGCCAGCACCTACCAAGGGGCAGGGAGCACTGAAGCTTTCTTT | CASTYQGAGSTEAFF
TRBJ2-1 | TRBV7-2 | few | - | TGTGCCAGCAGCTTCGGTGGGGGCCGGGGGGCCTACAATGAGCAGTTCTTC | CASSFGGGRGAYNEQFF
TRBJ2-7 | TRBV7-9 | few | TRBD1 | TGTGCCAGCAGCTCCCGGGACAGGGGGTACGAGCAGTACTTC | CASSSRDRGYEQYF
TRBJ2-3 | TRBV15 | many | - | TGTGCCACCAGCACCCGGTTGGGCCTCACAGATACGCAGTATTTT | CATSTRLGLTDTQYF
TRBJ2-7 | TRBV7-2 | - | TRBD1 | TGTGCCAGCAGCCACGGGACAGGGGTAGGATACGAGCAGTACTTC | CASSHGTGVGYEQYF
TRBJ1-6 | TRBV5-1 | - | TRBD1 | TGCGCCAGCGGGGGGACAGGGGGTAGGAATTCACCCCTCCACTTT | CASGGTGGRNSPLHF
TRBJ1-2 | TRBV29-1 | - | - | TGCAGCCCAAATTATGGCTACACCTTC | CSPNYGYTF
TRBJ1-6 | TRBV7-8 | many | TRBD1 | TGTGCCAGCAGCTCCGGGACAGGGTATAATTCACCCCTCCACTTT | CASSSGTGYNSPLHF